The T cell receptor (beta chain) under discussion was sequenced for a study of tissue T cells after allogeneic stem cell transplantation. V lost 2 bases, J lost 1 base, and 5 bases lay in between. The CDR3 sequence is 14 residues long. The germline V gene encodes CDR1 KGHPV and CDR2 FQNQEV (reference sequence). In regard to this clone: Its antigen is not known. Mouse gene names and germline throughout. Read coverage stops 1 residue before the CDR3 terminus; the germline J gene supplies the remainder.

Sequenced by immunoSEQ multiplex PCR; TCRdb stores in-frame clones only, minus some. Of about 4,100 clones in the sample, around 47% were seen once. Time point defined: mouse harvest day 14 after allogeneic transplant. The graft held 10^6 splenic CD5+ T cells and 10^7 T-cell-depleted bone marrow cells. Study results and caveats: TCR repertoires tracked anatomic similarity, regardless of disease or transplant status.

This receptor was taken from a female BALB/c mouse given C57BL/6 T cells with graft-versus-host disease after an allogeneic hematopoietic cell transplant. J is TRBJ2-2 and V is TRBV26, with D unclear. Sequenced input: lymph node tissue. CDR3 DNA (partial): TGTGCCAGCAGTCTGGAGCAAAACACCGGGCAGCTCTAC. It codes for CASSLEQNTGQLY. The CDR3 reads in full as CASSLEQNTGQLYF.